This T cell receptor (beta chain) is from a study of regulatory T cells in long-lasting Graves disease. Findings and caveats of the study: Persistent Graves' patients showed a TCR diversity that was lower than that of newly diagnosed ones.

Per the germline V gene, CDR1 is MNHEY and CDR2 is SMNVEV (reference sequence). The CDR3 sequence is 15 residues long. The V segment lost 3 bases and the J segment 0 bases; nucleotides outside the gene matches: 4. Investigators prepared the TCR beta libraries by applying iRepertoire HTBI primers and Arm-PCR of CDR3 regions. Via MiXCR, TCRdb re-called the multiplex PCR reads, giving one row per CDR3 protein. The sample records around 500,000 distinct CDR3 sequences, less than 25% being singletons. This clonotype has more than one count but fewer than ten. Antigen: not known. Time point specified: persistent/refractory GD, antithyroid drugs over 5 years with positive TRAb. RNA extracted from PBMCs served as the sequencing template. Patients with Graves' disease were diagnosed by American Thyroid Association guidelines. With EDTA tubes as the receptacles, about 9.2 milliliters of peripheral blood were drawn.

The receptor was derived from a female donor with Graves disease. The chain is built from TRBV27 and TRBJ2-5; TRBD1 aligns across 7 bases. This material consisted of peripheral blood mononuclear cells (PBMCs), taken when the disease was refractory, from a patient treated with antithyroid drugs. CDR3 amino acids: CASSLDGTDQETQYF. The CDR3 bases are TGTGCCAGCAGTTTGGACGGGACAGACCAAGAGACCCAGTACTTC.